What follows are 22 T cell receptor beta chains derived from one specimen sequenced in a study of shared clonotypes between healthy human individuals. Measured with immunoSEQ multiplex PCR; TCRdb has only the in-frame clones, and not every one. The sample has over a million clones, roughly 97% seen once; the top ten hold roughly 1.2%. The sequencing sample was made of naive CD4+ T cells sorted from blood. Subset noted: CD45RA+ positively selected. These receptors all come from a young man in good health.

V gene TRBV27 combines with J gene TRBJ2-7, with 7 bases matching TRBD1. The CDR3 runs 13 residues. V lost 8 bases to trimming and J lost 7 bases; unmatched junction nucleotides: 11. The germline V gene encodes CDR1 MNHEY and CDR2 SMNVEV (reference sequence). CDR3 region: CASLDRALGEQYF. In DNA form, the CDR3 reads TGTGCCAGCCTTGACAGGGCGCTTGGGGAGCAGTACTTC.

For this clone: This sample also contains other DNA sequences that code for the same CDR3. The genes are TRBV7-2 and TRBJ2-1, with no clear D. Germline lookup yields CDR1 SGHTA and CDR2 FQGNSA. CDR3 length: 15 residues. V lost 5 bases, J lost 0 bases, and 11 bases lay in between. The CDR3 sequence is CASSLTGSSYNEQFF. For the CDR3, the DNA is TGTGCCAGCAGCCTGACGGGTAGCTCCTACAATGAGCAGTTCTTC.

Of note for this clone: In the same sample, other DNA sequences code for this CDR3. The chain joins TRBV18 to TRBJ2-7, with 7 positions matching TRBD1. Per the germline V gene, CDR1 is KGHSH and CDR2 is LQKENI. CDR3 size: 13 residues. V lost 4 bases and J lost 2; bases outside the gene matches: 2. The CDR3 protein is CASSLDRAYEQYF. The CDR3 bases are TGTGCCAGCTCACTTGACAGGGCCTACGAGCAGTACTTC.

CDR3 sequence reads: CASSPGHRNTGELFF. As DNA, the CDR3 is TGTGCCAGCAGTCCGGGACACAGGAACACCGGGGAGCTGTTTTTT. This rearrangement joins TRBV5-4 to TRBJ2-2; TRBD1 might be the D (6 bases). CDR3 length equals 15 residues. The V end lost 5 bases, the J end lost 1 base, and 12 bases lay between the germline ends. From germline, CDR1 is SGHNT and CDR2 YYREEE (reference sequence).

This rearrangement joins TRBV18 to TRBJ1-3; D is ambiguous. The CDR3 runs to 15 residues. V lost 3 bases to trimming and J lost 2 bases, with 11 bases between them. CDR1 and CDR2 (germline): KGHSH, LQKENI. The CDR3 DNA reads as TGTGCCAGCTCACCGGTACAGACGGCTGGAAACACCATATATTTT. Protein sequence: CASSPVQTAGNTIYF.

This chain links TRBV10-3 with TRBJ1-2; 9 bases map to TRBD1. The V gene end was trimmed by 5 bases and the J gene end by 4 bases; junction bases not matched to a gene: 5. The length of the CDR3 is 14 residues. Germline V lookup: CDR1 ENHRY, CDR2 SYGVKD. The CDR3 DNA sequence: TGTGCCATCAGTCTACAGGGGGCGACCTATGGCTACACCTTC. Translating gives CAISLQGATYGYTF.

The gene calls are TRBV7-2 and TRBJ2-5, with TRBD2 matching over 8 bases. CDR1 SGHTA and CDR2 FQGNSA come from the germline V gene. There are 13 residues in the CDR3. V dropped 5 bases and J dropped 7; count of bases not matched to a gene: 6. CDR3 sequence (DNA): TGTGCCAGCAGCACGGGAGGGAAGGGGACCCAGTACTTC. As protein: CASSTGGKGTQYF.

This clone was picked up one time. The V and J genes are TRBV18 and TRBJ2-7; D is uncertain. Trimming cost V 0 bases and J 4 bases, with 7 bases left between them. This CDR3 region has 13 residues. Germline V CDR1 and CDR2: KGHSH, LQKENI. The CDR3 loop reads CASSPPIRYEQYF. The CDR3 DNA follows: TGTGCCAGCTCACCACCTATACGGTACGAGCAGTACTTC.

V usage is TRBV5-4 and J usage is TRBJ2-6; maybe TRBD2 (5 bases). Germline CDR1 reads SGHNT; CDR2 reads YYREEE (reference sequence). Trimming took 0 bases from V and 0 from J, leaving 7 bases between them. The length of the CDR3 is 16 residues. The CDR3 DNA is TGTGCCAGCAGCTTGGACCGGGACTCTGGGGCCAACGTCCTGACTTTC. Translated: CASSLDRDSGANVLTF. The full variable domain, completed using reference TRBV5-4 and TRBJ2-6, is ETGVTQSPTHLIKTRGQQVTLRCSSQSGHNTVSWYQQALGQGPQFIFQYYREEENGRGNFPPRFSGLQFPNYSSELNVNALELDDSALYLCASSLDRDSGANVLTFGAGSRLTVL.

In this sample, this clone turned up once. The rearrangement links TRBV6-1 to TRBJ1-1; weak D call: TRBD1 (5 bases). Germline V gene lookup returns CDR1 MNHNS and CDR2 SASEGT. The CDR3 sequence is 14 residues long. Between the trimmed V and J ends, which lost 2 bases and 5 bases, there was a span of 12 bases. The CDR3 sequence: CASSEPGDRTEAFF. The CDR3 nucleotides are TGTGCCAGCAGTGAACCGGGGGATCGGACTGAAGCTTTCTTT.

Regarding this clone: At the DNA level, this CDR3 is encoded by other sequences in the same sample as well. This chain links TRBV6-1 with TRBJ2-5; no definite D call. V was clipped by 2 bases and J by 5 bases, with 9 bases between them. The CDR3 spans 13 residues. Germline values: CDR1 MNHNS, CDR2 SASEGT. In nucleotides, the CDR3 is TGTGCCAGCAGTGAACTTGGGCGGGAGACCCAGTACTTC. Translation: CASSELGRETQYF.

This clone has a single count. The J gene is TRBJ1-1, the V gene TRBV2; D is ambiguous. This CDR3 is 15 amino acids long. Germline CDR1 and CDR2: SNHLY and FYNNEI. Trimming shortened V by 4 bases and J by 1 base, and 13 bases separated the two germline ends. The CDR3 region is CASSVWRQRNTEAFF. CDR3 coding DNA: TGTGCCAGCAGTGTTTGGCGGCAGAGGAACACTGAAGCTTTCTTT.

With regard to this clone: Other DNA sequences from this sample encode an identical CDR3 as well. The chain joins TRBV19 to TRBJ1-1, with D hard to call. CDR3 length equals 13 residues. The V gene lost 5 bases and the J gene lost 0 bases, with 7 bases spanning the gap. Germline V lookup: CDR1 LNHDA, CDR2 SQIVND (reference sequence). CDR3 sequence: CASSRLMNTEAFF. CDR3 in DNA: TGTGCCAGTAGTCGACTCATGAACACTGAAGCTTTCTTT.

This sequence joins TRBV5-4 and TRBJ1-2; tentative D call: TRBD1 (6 bases). Germline CDR1 reads SGHNT; CDR2 reads YYREEE (reference sequence). The CDR3 covers 16 residues. V was trimmed by 4 bases and J by 4 bases, leaving 20 bases between them. The CDR3 DNA sequence: TGTGCCAGCAGCCTAGGCCCGACGGGGGCCGGCTATGGCTACACCTTC. Translated, it gives CASSLGPTGAGYGYTF.

The chain couples TRBV5-1 to TRBJ2-1, with 10 bases lining up with TRBD2. Germline-derived CDR1 and CDR2 are SGHRS and YFSETQ. The J segment lost 2 bases and the V segment lost 2 bases, leaving 10 bases of the junction unmatched. This CDR3 is 18 amino acids long. CDR3 sequence: CASSLLGLAGVAYNEQFF. The DNA for the CDR3 is TGCGCCAGCAGCTTACTAGGGCTAGCGGGAGTTGCCTACAATGAGCAGTTCTTC. The full variable domain, its missing parts supplied by reference TRBV5-1 and TRBJ2-1, is KAGVTQTPRYLIKTRGQQVTLSCSPISGHRSVSWYQQTPGQGLQFLFEYFSETQRNKGNFPGRFSGRQFSNSRSEMNVSTLELGDSALYLCASSLLGLAGVAYNEQFFGPGTRLTVL.

The V and J genes are TRBV28 and TRBJ2-1, with TRBD2 matching 13 bases. Trimming at V came to 7 bases and at J to 9 bases, leaving 9 bases not matched to a gene. This CDR3 has 15 amino acids. The germline CDR1 and CDR2 sequences are MDHEN and SYDVKM. The CDR3 DNA reads as TGTGCCAGCACCCGTCGGACTAGCGGGAGAGGTGAGCAGTTCTTC. This codes for CASTRRTSGRGEQFF.

The rearrangement uses TRBV27 and TRBJ2-1, with 9 bases identical to TRBD2. This CDR3 has 16 amino acids. The trim removed 6 bases at V and 4 bases at J, leaving 10 bases unmatched. Per germline, CDR1 MNHEY and CDR2 SMNVEV (reference sequence). The CDR3: CASSIAGAGIYNEQFF. CDR3 bases: TGTGCCAGCAGCATAGCGGGGGCGGGGATTTACAATGAGCAGTTCTTC.

Turning to this clone: The sample has other DNA sequences that encode this CDR3 too. This chain links TRBV4-3 with TRBJ2-7; 11 bases are shared with TRBD2. Per the germline V gene, CDR1 is LGHNA and CDR2 is YSLEER. V lost 0 bases, J lost 3 bases, and 1 base stayed unmatched. CDR3 length: 15 residues. CDR3: CASSQELAGGYEQYF. CDR3 in DNA: TGCGCCAGCAGCCAAGAGCTAGCGGGAGGCTACGAGCAGTACTTC.

For the CDR3, the DNA is TGTGCCAGTAGTATCCTAGCGGGAGCTTTCACAGATACGCAGTATTTT. This sequence encodes CASSILAGAFTDTQYF. This chain connects TRBV19 to TRBJ2-3, with 10 nucleotides matching TRBD2. The germline CDR1 and CDR2 sequences are LNHDA and SQIVND (reference sequence). With V trimmed by 3 bases and J by 2 bases, 5 bases remained unmatched. The CDR3 is 16 residues long.

This CDR3 is CASSLATGPQETQYF. The CDR3 nucleotides read TGCGCCAGCAGCTTGGCCACGGGACCGCAAGAGACCCAGTACTTC. The chain recombines TRBV5-1 with TRBJ2-5; D tentatively reads TRBD1 or TRBD2 (5 bases each). V was pared by 0 bases and J by 2 bases, with 11 bases between. Germline CDR1 reads SGHRS; CDR2 reads YFSETQ. The CDR3 runs to 15 residues.

The rearrangement links TRBV5-4 to TRBJ2-2, with TRBD1 matching 9 bases. CDR1 SGHNT and CDR2 YYREEE come from the germline V gene (reference sequence). The CDR3 has 17 residues. Trimming took 9 bases from V and 0 from J; bases not matched to a gene: 12. The CDR3 sequence: CATLGTGKGANTGELFF. DNA of the CDR3: TGTGCCACTCTTGGGACAGGGAAGGGAGCGAACACCGGGGAGCTGTTTTTT.

V usage is TRBV27 and J usage is TRBJ1-2, with D tentatively TRBD1 (6 bases). The CDR3 contains 14 residues. Germline V CDR1 and CDR2: MNHEY, SMNVEV (reference sequence). Trimming took 6 bases from V and 6 from J, leaving 17 bases between them. CDR3 bases: TGTGCCAGCAGACGGGGACACGTCCTCGATGGCTACACCTTC. This translates into CASRRGHVLDGYTF.